This TCR beta chain was documented in a study of cytomegalovirus exposure and HLA in healthy donors. Findings and caveats of the study: Later analysis showed TCR association rates varying by HLA locus, highest for DRB1 and lowest for HLA-C. Follow-up analysis seemed to connect common viral pathogens with several of the most significant clusters identified.

The PCR made use of 60 Vbeta and 13 Jbeta primers. Libraries were prepared by immunoSEQ multiplex PCR; TCRdb keeps only in-frame clonotypes and omits some of them. The sample yields around 120,000 clones, over 60% seen once. Germline V gives CDR1 LNHDA, CDR2 SQIVND (reference sequence). Germline trimming cut 3 bases from V and 1 base from J; bases unmatched to any gene: 14. The length of the CDR3 is 18 residues. As regards this clone: Its matching antigen is unknown.

The receptor was derived from a man younger than 30 in good health and CMV-seronegative. Material: PBMCs. The rearrangement links TRBV19 to TRBJ1-1; 7 nucleotides align to TRBD1. The CDR3 bases are TGTGCCAGTAGTATCTTGGGATTCGGGGGACAGACGAACACTGAAGCTTTCTTT. Translated: CASSILGFGGQTNTEAFF.